This T cell receptor beta chain was observed in a study of blood T cell repertoires in COVID-19. V lost 0 bases and J lost 4, with 12 bases in between. Germline V CDR1 and CDR2: LGHNA, YSLEER. The CDR3 consists of 15 residues. Authors' analysis steps: From reference gene primer amplification, estimates of nucleated cell counts were derived. Profiled with immunoSEQ multiplex PCR; TCRdb holds only in-frame clones, not every one. That table is the source of V, J and clone size, and D and trimming were worked out from the DNA. The table has about 400,000 clones, 88% seen once; the top ten hold 0.9% to 1%.

Input material: PBMCs or T cells enriched from blood (not recorded which). J is TRBJ1-2 and V is TRBV4-3, with D perhaps matching TRBD1 (6 bases). This clonotype originated in a woman aged 25 to 39 with acute COVID-19. The DNA for the CDR3 is TGCGCCAGCAGCCAAGAATTGGGGGCCGCCTATGGCTACACCTTC. It specifies CASSQELGAAYGYTF.